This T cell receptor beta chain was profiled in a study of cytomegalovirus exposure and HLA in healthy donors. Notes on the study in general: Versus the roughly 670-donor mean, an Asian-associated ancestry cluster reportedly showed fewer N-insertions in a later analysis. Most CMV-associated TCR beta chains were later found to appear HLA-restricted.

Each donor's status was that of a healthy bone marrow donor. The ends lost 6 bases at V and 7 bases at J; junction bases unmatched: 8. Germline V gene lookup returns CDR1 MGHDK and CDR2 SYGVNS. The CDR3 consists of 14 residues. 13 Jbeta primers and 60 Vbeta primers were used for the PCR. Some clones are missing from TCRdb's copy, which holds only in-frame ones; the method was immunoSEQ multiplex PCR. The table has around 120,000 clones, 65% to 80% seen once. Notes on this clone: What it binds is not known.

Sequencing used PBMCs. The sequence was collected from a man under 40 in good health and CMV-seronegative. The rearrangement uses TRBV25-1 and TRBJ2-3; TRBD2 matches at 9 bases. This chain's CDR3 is CASRAGGAQNTQYF. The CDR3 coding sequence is TGTGCCAGCAGGGCGGGGGGGGCACAAAATACGCAGTATTTT.